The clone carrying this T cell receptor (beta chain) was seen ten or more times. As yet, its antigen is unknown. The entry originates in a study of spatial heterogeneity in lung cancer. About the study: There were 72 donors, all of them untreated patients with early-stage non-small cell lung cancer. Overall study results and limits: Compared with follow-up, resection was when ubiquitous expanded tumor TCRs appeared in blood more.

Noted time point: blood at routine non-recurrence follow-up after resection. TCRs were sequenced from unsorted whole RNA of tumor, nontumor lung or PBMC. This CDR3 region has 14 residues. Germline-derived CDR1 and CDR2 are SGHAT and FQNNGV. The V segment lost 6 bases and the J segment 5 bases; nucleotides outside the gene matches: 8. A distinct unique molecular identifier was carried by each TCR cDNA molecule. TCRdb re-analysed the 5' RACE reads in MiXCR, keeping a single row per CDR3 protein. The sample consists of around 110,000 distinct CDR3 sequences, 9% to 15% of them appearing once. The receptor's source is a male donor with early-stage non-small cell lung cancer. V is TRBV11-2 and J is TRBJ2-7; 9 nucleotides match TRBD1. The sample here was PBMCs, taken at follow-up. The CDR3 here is CASRKRDRVDEQYF. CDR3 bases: TGTGCCAGCAGAAAAAGGGACAGGGTTGACGAGCAGTACTTC.